Below, 32 T cell receptor beta chains from the same sample are listed, as sequenced in a study of cytomegalovirus exposure and HLA in healthy donors. Both 60 Vbeta primers and 13 Jbeta primers went into the PCR. Clones were read by immunoSEQ multiplex PCR, and TCRdb kept only the in-frame ones, dropping some. The table lists about 210,000 clones, about 82% of them singletons. The sequencing input was PBMCs. The receptor set was obtained from a man aged 30 to 39 in good health and CMV-seronegative.

The chain couples TRBV11-2 to TRBJ2-3; TRBD1 aligns across 9 bases. Germline CDR1 and CDR2: SGHAT and FQNNGV. V lost 4 bases and J lost 4; bases outside the gene matches: 12. This CDR3 is 17 amino acids long. This CDR3 is CASSSGTGKYDPDTQYF. Written as DNA, the CDR3 is TGTGCCAGCAGCTCCGGGACAGGGAAGTATGACCCAGATACGCAGTATTTT.

The chain has TRBV11-2 and TRBJ1-1, with TRBD1 identical over 7 bases. This CDR3 is 15 amino acids long. From germline, CDR1 is SGHAT and CDR2 FQNNGV. J was trimmed by 0 bases and V by 3 bases; bases with no gene match: 4. In nucleotides, the CDR3 is TGTGCCAGCAGCTTCCGGGACAGACTGAACACTGAAGCTTTCTTT. Translated, it gives CASSFRDRLNTEAFF.

The chain uses TRBV7-9 and TRBJ1-2; possible D gene TRBD1, 5 bases. This CDR3 region has 17 residues. Germline values: CDR1 SEHNR, CDR2 FQNEAQ (reference sequence). With 5 bases removed from V and 4 bases from J, the gap between germline ends came to 23 bases. The CDR3 protein is CASSRPGRGSIGYGYTF. The CDR3 DNA reads as TGTGCCAGCAGCCGACCGGGGCGGGGCTCAATCGGCTATGGCTACACCTTC.

The genes are TRBV29-1 and TRBJ2-1; D ambiguous. The CDR3 totals 13 residues. Trimming took off 7 bases at V and 4 bases at J, with 14 bases between the two ends. Germline V gene sequence: CDR1 SQVTM, CDR2 ANQGSEA. In DNA form, the CDR3 reads TGCAGCGCCCCGAAGCAGGCTTACAATGAGCAGTTCTTC. It translates to CSAPKQAYNEQFF.

The chain has TRBV10-1 and TRBJ2-1, with D possibly being TRBD2 (5 bases). Trimming took off 3 bases at V and 8 bases at J, with 11 bases between the two ends. The CDR3 has 13 amino acids. Germline V CDR1 and CDR2: WNHNN, SYGVQD (reference sequence). CDR3 DNA: TGCGCCAGCAGTGAAACTAGATCATATGAGCAGTTCTTC. It encodes CASSETRSYEQFF.

The chain has TRBV5-6 and TRBJ1-6; 10 nucleotides match TRBD1. The trim removed 2 bases at V and 9 bases at J, leaving 5 bases unmatched. The germline CDR1 and CDR2 sequences are SGHDT and YYEEEE. The CDR3 length is 15 residues. CDR3 DNA sequence: TGTGCCAGCAGCTTTGGGACAGGGGTGGGTTCACCCCTCCACTTT. It specifies CASSFGTGVGSPLHF.

The chain uses TRBV11-2 and TRBJ2-5; 7 nucleotides line up with TRBD2. V was clipped by 1 base and J by 0 bases; unmatched bases: 11. Germline CDR1 is SGHAT and CDR2 is FQNNGV. CDR3 length: 18 amino acids. CDR3 region: CASSLAVPWGGYQETQYF. The CDR3 DNA reads as TGTGCCAGCAGCTTAGCTGTGCCGTGGGGGGGATACCAAGAGACCCAGTACTTC.

Regarding this clone: A junction boundary mismatches the germline segment, possibly from a read error. The V call is TRBV4-1, the J call TRBJ2-6; D might be TRBD1 (6 bases). Germline CDR1 reads MGHRA; CDR2 reads YSYEKL. This CDR3 is 16 amino acids long. The CDR3 bases are TGCGCCAGCAGCCAAGACGAGGAGATGGGGGCCAGCGTCCTGACTTTC. Amino acids: CASSQDEEMGASVLTF.

This chain links TRBV6-1 with TRBJ1-5; D call uncertain. V was trimmed by 7 bases and J by 3 bases, leaving 13 bases between them. Germline lookup yields CDR1 MNHNS and CDR2 SASEGT. CDR3 length: 14 amino acids. CDR3 protein: CASTFRGNNQPQHF. CDR3 bases: TGTGCCAGCACCTTCAGAGGCAACAATCAGCCCCAGCATTTT.

The chain recombines TRBV9 with TRBJ2-7; 9 bases are shared with TRBD1. This CDR3 comprises 14 residues. The germline gives CDR1 SGDLS, CDR2 YYNGEE. V gave up 4 bases and J gave up 5 bases; unmatched junction bases: 7. The CDR3 DNA sequence: TGTGCCAGCAGCTTACCGGGACAGGGAAACGAGCAGTACTTC. Encoded protein: CASSLPGQGNEQYF.

This clone has a single count. This rearrangement joins TRBV27 to TRBJ1-1, with 10 bases identical to TRBD1. V gave up 7 bases and J gave up 6 bases; unmatched junction bases: 17. Germline V gives CDR1 MNHEY, CDR2 SMNVEV (reference sequence). CDR3 length: 17 residues. DNA of the CDR3: TGTGCCAGCACCGCCGGGACAGGGGTTCCTATTGCGGCTGAAGCTTTCTTT. The encoded protein is CASTAGTGVPIAAEAFF.

This chain links TRBV15 with TRBJ2-7; D is possibly TRBD2 (5 bases). This CDR3 contains 12 residues. The germline V gene has CDR1 LNHNV and CDR2 YYDKDF (reference sequence). V lost 5 bases and J 2 bases, leaving 7 bases between the germline ends. CDR3 protein: CATSGSTYEQYF. The CDR3, as DNA: TGTGCCACCAGCGGGAGCACCTACGAGCAGTACTTC.

V gene TRBV4-2 combines with J gene TRBJ1-4; 8 bases are a match to TRBD1. This CDR3 comprises 15 residues. Trimming removed 5 bases from V and 10 bases from J; junction bases left unmatched: 12. Germline V gene sequence: CDR1 LGHNA, CDR2 YNFKEQ. The CDR3 is CASSTHGTGEGKLFF. DNA for the CDR3: TGTGCCAGCAGCACGCACGGGACAGGCGAAGGAAAACTGTTTTTT.

The genes are TRBV6-5 and TRBJ2-1; TRBD2 aligns across 10 bases. This CDR3 contains 15 residues. CDR1 and CDR2 (germline): MNHEY, SVGAGI. The V gene end was trimmed by 7 bases and the J gene end by 6 bases; junction bases not matched to a gene: 9. As DNA, the CDR3 is TGTGCCAGCAAACCCCTAGCGGGGGACATCAATGAGCAGTTCTTC. Its protein product is CASKPLAGDINEQFF.

This clone turned up a few times. At one boundary the junction diverges from the germline segment, which might be a read error. The rearrangement joins TRBV6-6 to TRBJ2-6; 8 bases line up with TRBD2. CDR1 MNHNY and CDR2 SVGAGI come from the germline V gene (reference sequence). The CDR3 is 16 amino acids. CDR3 amino acids: CASAGGIRSGASVLTF. The CDR3 DNA sequence: TGTGCCAGCGCGGGGGGAATAAGGTCTGGGGCCAGCGTCCTGACTTTC.

The chain is built from TRBV28 and TRBJ2-5; D remains unclear. The J call is uncertain, as TRBJ2-7 better fits the DNA end. CDR1 and CDR2 (germline): MDHEN, SYDVKM. The CDR3 loop spans 14 amino acids. CDR3 protein: CASSLWGSSYEQYF. The CDR3 bases are TGTGCCAGCAGTTTATGGGGCAGCTCCTACGAGCAGTACTTC.

The genes are TRBV28 and TRBJ2-1; D may be TRBD1 (6 bases). The CDR3 is 15 residues long. V gave up 5 bases and J gave up 10 bases, with 21 bases separating them. Germline loops: CDR1 MDHEN, CDR2 SYDVKM. The CDR3 protein is CASSTGIQPAGEQFF. The DNA of the CDR3 is TGTGCCAGCAGTACAGGGATTCAACCTGCAGGGGAGCAGTTCTTC.

This clone has a handful of counts. This chain links TRBV28 with TRBJ1-2, with a tentative D call TRBD1 (5 bases). CDR1 MDHEN and CDR2 SYDVKM come from the germline V gene. The CDR3 consists of 12 residues. V dropped 5 bases and J dropped 8 bases, with 12 bases sitting between them. The CDR3 sequence: CASSIETAGYTF. In DNA form, the CDR3 reads TGTGCCAGCAGTATCGAGACAGCGGGCTACACCTTC.

This clone showed up just once. J is TRBJ1-2 and V is TRBV14, with D perhaps TRBD1 (5 bases). V was pared by 4 bases and J by 8 bases, with 14 bases between. The CDR3 has 13 residues. Germline V gives CDR1 SGHDN, CDR2 FVKESK. As DNA, the CDR3 is TGTGCCAGCAGCCTTGGGGGGGGGAGAGGCTACACCTTC. Translated, it gives CASSLGGGRGYTF.

The chain couples TRBV11-2 to TRBJ2-1; tentatively, D is TRBD1 (6 bases). Germline CDR1 reads SGHAT; CDR2 reads FQNNGV. Trimming took off 4 bases at V and 9 bases at J, with 13 bases between the two ends. The CDR3 length is 13 residues. This CDR3 reads CASSSHRVLEQFF. In DNA form, the CDR3 reads TGTGCCAGCAGCTCCCACAGGGTCCTTGAGCAGTTCTTC.

In DNA form, the CDR3 reads TGCGCCAGCAGCTTGTGGGCAGGGGAAGAGACCCAGTACTTC. Translated: CASSLWAGEETQYF. The chain is built from TRBV5-1 and TRBJ2-5, with D perhaps TRBD1 (6 bases). Germline loops: CDR1 SGHRS, CDR2 YFSETQ. Trimming stripped 1 base from V and 3 bases from J, with 10 bases between. The CDR3 contains 14 residues.

The chain uses TRBV27 and TRBJ1-2; D might be TRBD1 (5 bases). V was clipped by 1 base and J by 4 bases, with 10 bases between them. The length of the CDR3 is 14 residues. CDR1 is MNHEY and CDR2 is SMNVEV in the germline V gene (reference sequence). CDR3 in DNA: TGTGCCAGCAGTTTATTTCAGGGAAGCTATGGCTACACCTTC. Protein sequence: CASSLFQGSYGYTF.

The chain combines TRBV27 with TRBJ2-7, with TRBD1 identical over 7 bases. In germline, CDR1 is MNHEY, CDR2 SMNVEV (reference sequence). CDR3 length: 15 amino acids. The ends lost 5 bases at V and 5 bases at J; junction bases unmatched: 12. This CDR3 reads CASSLSDRNKNEQYF. CDR3 DNA: TGTGCCAGCAGTCTCTCGGACAGGAATAAGAACGAGCAGTACTTC.

The chain has TRBV9 and TRBJ2-3; 9 bases line up with TRBD2. There are 15 residues in the CDR3. CDR1 is SGDLS, CDR2 YYNGEE, per germline. J gave up 2 bases and V 2 bases, and 3 bases lay outside the gene matches. This CDR3 reads CASSVTSGITDTQYF. Written as DNA, the CDR3 is TGTGCCAGCAGCGTGACTAGCGGTATCACAGATACGCAGTATTTT.

The chain carries TRBV4-2 and TRBJ2-1, with D possibly TRBD2 on 6 matching bases. CDR3 length equals 15 residues. Germline values: CDR1 LGHNA, CDR2 YNFKEQ. Trimming stripped 0 bases from V and 3 bases from J, with 9 bases between. The CDR3 here is CASSQEVADYNEQFF. The CDR3 DNA is TGTGCCAGCAGCCAAGAGGTAGCGGACTACAATGAGCAGTTCTTC.

DNA for the CDR3: TGTGCCAGCTCACCGACAGGGGAATCACCCCTCCACTTT. Its translation is CASSPTGESPLHF. The genes are TRBV18 and TRBJ1-6; 8 bases agree with TRBD1. This CDR3 region has 13 residues. J gave up 10 bases and V 3 bases, and 2 bases lay outside the gene matches. Germline CDR1 and CDR2: KGHSH and LQKENI. Combining the CDR3 with reference TRBV18 and TRBJ1-6 gives the whole variable domain NAGVMQNPRHLVRRRGQEARLRCSPMKGHSHVYWYRQLPEEGLKFMVYLQKENIIDESGMPKERFSAEFPKEGPSILRIQQVVRGDSAAYFCASSPTGESPLHFGNGTRLTVT.

The chain recombines TRBV5-6 with TRBJ1-4; 9 positions agree with TRBD1. Trimming cost V 4 bases and J 7 bases; bases outside gene matches: 8. Germline V gene sequence: CDR1 SGHDT, CDR2 YYEEEE. The CDR3 spans 15 residues. CDR3 DNA: TGTGCCAGCAGCGTACCTGCGGACAGGGGTGAAAAACTGTTTTTT. Translation: CASSVPADRGEKLFF.

Points on this clone: Compared with germline, one end of the junction differs, possibly owing to a read error. The chain combines TRBV29-1 with TRBJ2-2, with D maybe TRBD2 (6 bases). The CDR3 has 13 residues. CDR1 and CDR2 (germline): SQVTM, ANQGSEA. Here the CDR3 reads CSVLRGNTGELLF. For the CDR3, the DNA is TGCAGCGTTTTACGGGGGAACACCGGGGAGCTGCTTTTT.

This clone was detected only once. This chain links TRBV7-9 with TRBJ1-1, with 7 bases lining up with TRBD1. The CDR3 runs to 15 residues. The V gene end was trimmed by 5 bases and the J gene end by 0 bases; junction bases not matched to a gene: 6. Germline CDR1 is SEHNR and CDR2 is FQNEAQ (reference sequence). The CDR3 coding sequence is TGTGCCAGCAGCCCTAACAGGGGCATGAACACTGAAGCTTTCTTT. Protein: CASSPNRGMNTEAFF.

This chain links TRBV5-1 with TRBJ1-1; TRBD1 matches 11 bases. The CDR3 totals 16 residues. The V and J ends lost 0 bases and 4 bases, in that order; junction bases with no gene match: 5. Germline CDR1 SGHRS, CDR2 YFSETQ. CDR3 bases: TGCGCCAGCAGCTTGGGGACAGGGGGCGATGTCACTGAAGCTTTCTTT. Protein product: CASSLGTGGDVTEAFF.

V gene TRBV27 combines with J gene TRBJ2-1; D uncertain. Trimming shortened V by 6 bases and J by 7 bases, and 19 bases separated the two germline ends. Germline loops: CDR1 MNHEY, CDR2 SMNVEV (reference sequence). The CDR3 length is 15 residues. CDR3 protein: CASRPRRGEVNEQFF. CDR3 DNA sequence: TGTGCCAGCAGGCCCCGGCGCGGAGAAGTGAATGAGCAGTTCTTC.

This clone was observed a single time. The V and J genes are TRBV11-2 and TRBJ1-1; no clear D gene. The CDR3 spans 13 residues. Germline assignment: CDR1 SGHAT and CDR2 FQNNGV. The V gene lost 2 bases and the J gene lost 7 bases, with 11 bases spanning the gap. Here the CDR3 reads CASSLKAGSEAFF. In DNA form, the CDR3 reads TGTGCCAGCAGCTTAAAAGCGGGCAGTGAAGCTTTCTTT. The full variable domain, completed using reference TRBV11-2 and TRBJ1-1, is EAGVAQSPRYKIIEKRQSVAFWCNPISGHATLYWYQQILGQGPKLLIQFQNNGVVDDSQLPKDRFSAERLKGVDSTLKIQPAKLEDSAVYLCASSLKAGSEAFFGQGTRLTVV.